These 21 T cell receptor beta chains came from one sample sequenced in a study of blood T cell repertoires in COVID-19. Sequencing was performed with immunoSEQ multiplex PCR; in TCRdb, only in-frame clones are kept and a portion is missing. There are some 290,000 clones in the sample; approximately 89% occur only once, and around 10% lies in the top ten. The source material was peripheral blood. These receptors were obtained from a woman aged 25-40 years with COVID-19, enrolled during active disease.

The V and J genes are TRBV6-6 and TRBJ2-2; 10 bases align to TRBD2. The CDR3 consists of 16 residues. The V gene end was trimmed by 5 bases and the J gene end by 6 bases; junction bases not matched to a gene: 9. Germline V lookup: CDR1 MNHNY, CDR2 SVGAGI (reference sequence). The CDR3 here is CASSRDSGGSSGELFF. The CDR3 region has the DNA TGTGCCAGCAGTCGGGATAGCGGGGGGTCGTCCGGGGAGCTGTTTTTT.

The rearrangement uses TRBV11-2 and TRBJ2-3; 11 bases align to TRBD2. V dropped 1 base and J dropped 5; count of bases not matched to a gene: 8. CDR3 size: 17 residues. Looked up from germline, CDR1 is SGHAT and CDR2 is FQNNGV. CDR3 region: CASSLGLTSGKGDTQYF. The CDR3 coding sequence is TGTGCCAGCAGCTTAGGTCTGACTAGCGGGAAGGGAGATACGCAGTATTTT. Combining the CDR3 with reference TRBV11-2 and TRBJ2-3 gives the whole variable domain EAGVAQSPRYKIIEKRQSVAFWCNPISGHATLYWYQQILGQGPKLLIQFQNNGVVDDSQLPKDRFSAERLKGVDSTLKIQPAKLEDSAVYLCASSLGLTSGKGDTQYFGPGTRLTVL.

The chain is built from TRBV29-1 and TRBJ2-1, with TRBD2 identical over 9 bases. V trimming: 3 bases; J trimming: 4 bases; junction bases outside the gene matches: 7. Germline V gene lookup returns CDR1 SQVTM and CDR2 ANQGSEA. CDR3 length: 15 amino acids. Here the CDR3 reads CSVDGSGGQYNEQFF. In DNA, the CDR3 is TGCAGCGTTGATGGTAGCGGGGGCCAATACAATGAGCAGTTCTTC.

The chain carries TRBV27 and TRBJ1-4; D gene uncertain. V gave up 5 bases and J gave up 8 bases, with 21 bases separating them. Germline CDR1 MNHEY, CDR2 SMNVEV (reference sequence). The CDR3 length is 16 residues. The CDR3 loop is CASSPAAGEVGEKLFF. The CDR3 DNA sequence: TGTGCCAGCAGTCCGGCTGCGGGAGAGGTGGGGGAAAAACTGTTTTTT.

In DNA, the CDR3 is TGTGCCAGCAGTTCAATTGTTTGGACAACGGACGAGCAGTACTTC. Protein: CASSSIVWTTDEQYF. The chain has TRBV2 and TRBJ2-7, with D possibly matching TRBD1 (5 bases). The CDR3 runs 15 residues. V dropped 5 bases and J dropped 5 bases, with 19 bases sitting between them. Per the germline V gene, CDR1 is SNHLY and CDR2 is FYNNEI. Filled out from reference TRBV2 and TRBJ2-7, the complete variable domain reads EPEVTQTPSHQVTQMGQEVILRCVPISNHLYFYWYRQILGQKVEFLVSFYNNEISEKSEIFDDQFSVERPDGSNFTLKIRSTKLEDSAMYFCASSSIVWTTDEQYFGPGTRLTVT.

CDR3 sequence (DNA): TGCGCCAGCAGCCAGACCGTTGTGGGCCGGGGCTATGGCTACACCTTC. Translated, it gives CASSQTVVGRGYGYTF. V usage is TRBV4-1 and J usage is TRBJ1-2; D remains unclear. The CDR3 consists of 16 residues. Per the germline V gene, CDR1 is MGHRA and CDR2 is YSYEKL. V dropped 3 bases and J dropped 4 bases, with 18 bases sitting between them.

The chain couples TRBV5-6 to TRBJ2-5; 12 bases match TRBD2. Germline lookup yields CDR1 SGHDT and CDR2 YYEEEE. The CDR3 extends over 18 amino acids. V dropped 0 bases and J dropped 5; count of bases not matched to a gene: 11. CDR3 in amino acids: CASSLVASGGEARETQYF. The CDR3 DNA reads as TGTGCCAGCAGCTTGGTGGCTAGCGGGGGGGAGGCGAGGGAGACCCAGTACTTC.

The chain links TRBV5-8 to TRBJ2-7; TRBD1 agrees at 7 bases. The junction had 7 bases not matched to a gene; V was cut back by 5 bases and J by 2 bases. Per the germline V gene, CDR1 is SGHTS and CDR2 is YDEGEE. CDR3 length: 14 amino acids. The CDR3 coding sequence is TGTGCCAGCAGTCGATGGGACAGAACCTACGAGCAGTACTTC. It codes for CASSRWDRTYEQYF.

This clone was counted once. The rearrangement joins TRBV7-2 to TRBJ2-1, with 11 bases matching TRBD2. CDR1 is SGHTA and CDR2 is FQGNSA in the germline V gene. With 3 bases clipped from V and 7 bases from J, the junction kept 2 bases outside the gene matches. The CDR3 is 14 residues long. The CDR3, as DNA: TGTGCCAGCAGCTTTAGCGGGGGGGTAAATGAGCAGTTCTTC. Encoded protein: CASSFSGGVNEQFF.

The chain uses TRBV18 and TRBJ1-1; D gene unclear. V lost 5 bases, J lost 4 bases, and 14 bases lay in between. The CDR3 is 14 residues long. From germline, CDR1 is KGHSH and CDR2 LQKENI. The CDR3 region has the DNA TGTGCCAGCTCAGCCACAGTAAAAGGCACTGAAGCTTTCTTT. It specifies CASSATVKGTEAFF. The full variable domain, completed using reference TRBV18 and TRBJ1-1, is NAGVMQNPRHLVRRRGQEARLRCSPMKGHSHVYWYRQLPEEGLKFMVYLQKENIIDESGMPKERFSAEFPKEGPSILRIQQVVRGDSAAYFCASSATVKGTEAFFGQGTRLTVV.

This clone was seen a handful of times. The chain combines TRBV4-1 with TRBJ2-2, with D perhaps matching TRBD1 (6 bases). Germline CDR1 reads MGHRA; CDR2 reads YSYEKL. The ends were cut back, 3 bases at V and 3 bases at J, with 14 bases in the middle. The CDR3 totals 16 residues. The CDR3 coding sequence is TGCGCCAGCAGCCACCTGGTAGGGGGTGACACCGGGGAGCTGTTTTTT. Translating it yields CASSHLVGGDTGELFF.

This chain joins TRBV4-1 and TRBJ1-4, with 10 bases identical to TRBD1. The junction had 6 bases not matched to a gene; V was cut back by 0 bases and J by 5 bases. CDR1 is MGHRA, CDR2 YSYEKL, per germline. This CDR3 comprises 17 residues. The CDR3 DNA is TGCGCCAGCAGCCAAGACGGGCCGACAGGGGGCAATGAAAAACTGTTTTTT. Protein: CASSQDGPTGGNEKLFF.

This clone was seen more than once but under ten times. The CDR3 loop is CAWARDRPKGYTF. DNA for the CDR3: TGTGCCTGGGCCCGGGACAGACCCAAAGGCTACACCTTC. This sequence joins TRBV30 and TRBJ1-2; 7 bases line up with TRBD1. CDR3 length: 13 residues. CDR1 and CDR2 (germline): GTSNPN, SVGIG (reference sequence). V trimming: 5 bases; J trimming: 8 bases; junction bases outside the gene matches: 11.

The chain combines TRBV29-1 with TRBJ1-3; 9 bases match TRBD1. The ends lost 4 bases at V and 4 bases at J; junction bases unmatched: 5. The CDR3 has 14 residues. Germline-derived CDR1 and CDR2 are SQVTM and ANQGSEA. The CDR3 loop is CSVGDREAGNTIYF. CDR3 DNA: TGCAGCGTTGGGGACAGGGAAGCAGGAAACACCATATATTTT.

The table lists this clone with a few counts. This chain connects TRBV19 to TRBJ1-2; 9 nucleotides match TRBD1. Germline V CDR1 and CDR2: LNHDA, SQIVND (reference sequence). Germline trimming cut 4 bases from V and 6 bases from J; bases unmatched to any gene: 3. The CDR3 is 13 amino acids. CDR3 residues: CASSTGTGHGYTF. In DNA, the CDR3 is TGTGCCAGTAGTACCGGGACAGGGCATGGCTACACCTTC.

The chain uses TRBV5-1 and TRBJ1-6; D unclear. This CDR3 is 15 amino acids long. The V end lost 3 bases, the J end lost 6 bases, and 13 bases lay between the germline ends. Germline V gives CDR1 SGHRS, CDR2 YFSETQ. CDR3 loop: CASSWVAGGNSPLHF. The DNA for the CDR3 is TGCGCCAGCAGCTGGGTGGCAGGTGGTAATTCACCCCTCCACTTT.

The chain carries TRBV28 and TRBJ2-1; D is ambiguous. Trimming removed 6 bases from V and 9 bases from J, with 9 bases in between. Germline V lookup: CDR1 MDHEN, CDR2 SYDVKM. The CDR3 extends over 11 amino acids. This chain's CDR3 is CASRSSGEQFF. For the CDR3, the DNA is TGTGCCAGCAGGTCCAGTGGTGAGCAGTTCTTC.

In its sample, this clone was seen once. This chain connects TRBV11-2 to TRBJ1-2, with TRBD1 as a possible D gene (6 bases). This CDR3 contains 15 residues. Trimming shortened V by 4 bases and J by 4 bases, and 16 bases separated the two germline ends. Germline values: CDR1 SGHAT, CDR2 FQNNGV. CDR3: CASSSRDIALYGYTF. Written as DNA, the CDR3 is TGTGCCAGCAGCTCCCGGGACATCGCTCTCTATGGCTACACCTTC.

The V call is TRBV5-1, the J call TRBJ1-2, with TRBD1 as a possible D gene (6 bases). This CDR3 contains 17 residues. V shed 4 bases and J shed 6 bases, with 25 bases lying between them. Germline values: CDR1 SGHRS, CDR2 YFSETQ. CDR3 bases: TGCGCCAGCAGCCTACAGGAGACAGGCCCGCTGTTTGATGGCTACACCTTC. Protein: CASSLQETGPLFDGYTF.

V usage is TRBV28 and J usage is TRBJ1-4; TRBD1 is a possible D gene (5 bases). The CDR3 covers 14 residues. V lost 3 bases and J 4 bases, leaving 9 bases between the germline ends. CDR1 MDHEN and CDR2 SYDVKM come from the germline V gene. CDR3 amino acids: CASSLGQGNEKLFF. The CDR3 nucleotides are TGTGCCAGCAGTTTGGGCCAGGGTAATGAAAAACTGTTTTTT.

This chain joins TRBV2 and TRBJ1-4, with D unclear. This CDR3 contains 15 residues. Germline V gene lookup returns CDR1 SNHLY and CDR2 FYNNEI. V lost 4 bases and J 3 bases, leaving 12 bases between the germline ends. The CDR3 nucleotides are TGTGCCAGCAGTGTAAATGGGCGGGCTAATGAAAAACTGTTTTTT. Translation: CASSVNGRANEKLFF.